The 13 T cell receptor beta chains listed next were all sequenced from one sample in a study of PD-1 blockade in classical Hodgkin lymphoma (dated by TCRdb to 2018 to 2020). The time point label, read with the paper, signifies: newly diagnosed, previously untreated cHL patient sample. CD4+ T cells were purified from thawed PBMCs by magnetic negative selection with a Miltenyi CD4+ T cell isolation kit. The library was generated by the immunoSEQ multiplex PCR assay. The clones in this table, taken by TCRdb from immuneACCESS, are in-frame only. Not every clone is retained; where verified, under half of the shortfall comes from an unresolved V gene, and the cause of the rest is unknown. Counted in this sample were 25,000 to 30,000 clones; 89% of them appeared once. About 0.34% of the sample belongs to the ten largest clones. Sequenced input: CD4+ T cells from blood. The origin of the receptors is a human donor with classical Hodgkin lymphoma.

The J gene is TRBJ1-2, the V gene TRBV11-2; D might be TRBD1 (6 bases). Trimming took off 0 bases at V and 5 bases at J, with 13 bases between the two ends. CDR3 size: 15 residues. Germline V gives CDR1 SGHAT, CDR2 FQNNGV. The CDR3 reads CASSLEQGKVYGYTF. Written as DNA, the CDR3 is TGTGCCAGCAGCTTAGAACAGGGAAAGGTGTATGGCTACACCTTC.

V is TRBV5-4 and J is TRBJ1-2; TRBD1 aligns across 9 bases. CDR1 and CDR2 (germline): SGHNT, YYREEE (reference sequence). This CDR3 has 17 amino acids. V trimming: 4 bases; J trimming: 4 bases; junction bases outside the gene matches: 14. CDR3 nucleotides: TGTGCCAGCAGCGTGGGGGGGACAGGGAGTGGAAGCTATGGCTACACCTTC. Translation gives CASSVGGTGSGSYGYTF.

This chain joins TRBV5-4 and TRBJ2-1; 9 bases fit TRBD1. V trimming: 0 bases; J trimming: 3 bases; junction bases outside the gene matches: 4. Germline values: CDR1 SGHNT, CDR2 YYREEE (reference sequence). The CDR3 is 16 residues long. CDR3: CASSLGTGEGYNEQFF. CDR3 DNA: TGTGCCAGCAGCTTGGGGACAGGGGAGGGCTACAATGAGCAGTTCTTC.

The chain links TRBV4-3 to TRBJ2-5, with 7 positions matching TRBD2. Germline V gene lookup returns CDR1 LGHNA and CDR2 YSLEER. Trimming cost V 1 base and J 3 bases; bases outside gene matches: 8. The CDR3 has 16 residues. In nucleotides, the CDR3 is TGCGCCAGCAGCCAAGGAAGGTACGCGGGAGAAGAGACCCAGTACTTC. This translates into CASSQGRYAGEETQYF.

CDR3 in amino acids: CASSIPGLYLYEQYF. The CDR3 region has the DNA TGTGCCAGCAGCATACCGGGACTATATCTCTACGAGCAGTACTTC. The J gene is TRBJ2-7, the V gene TRBV28, with 7 positions matching TRBD2. The ends lost 6 bases at V and 3 bases at J; junction bases unmatched: 11. This CDR3 spans 15 amino acids. Germline V gene lookup returns CDR1 MDHEN and CDR2 SYDVKM.

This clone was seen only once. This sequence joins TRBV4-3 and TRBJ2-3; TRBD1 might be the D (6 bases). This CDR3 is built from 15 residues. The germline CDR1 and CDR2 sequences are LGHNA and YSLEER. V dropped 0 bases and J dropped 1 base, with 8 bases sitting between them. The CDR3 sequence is CASSQDPGGTDTQYF. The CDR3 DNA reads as TGCGCCAGCAGCCAAGACCCAGGGGGCACAGATACGCAGTATTTT.

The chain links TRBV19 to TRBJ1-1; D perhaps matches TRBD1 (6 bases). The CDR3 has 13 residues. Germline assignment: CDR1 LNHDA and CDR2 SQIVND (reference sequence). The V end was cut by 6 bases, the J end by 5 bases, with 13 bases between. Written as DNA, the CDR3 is TGTGCCAGTAGAAAACAGGGTGGAACTGAAGCTTTCTTT. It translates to CASRKQGGTEAFF.

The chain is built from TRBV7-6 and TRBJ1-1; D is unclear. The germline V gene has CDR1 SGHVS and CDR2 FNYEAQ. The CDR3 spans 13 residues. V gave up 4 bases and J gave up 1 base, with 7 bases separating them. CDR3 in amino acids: CASSSTENTEAFF. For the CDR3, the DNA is TGTGCCAGCAGCTCCACAGAGAACACTGAAGCTTTCTTT.

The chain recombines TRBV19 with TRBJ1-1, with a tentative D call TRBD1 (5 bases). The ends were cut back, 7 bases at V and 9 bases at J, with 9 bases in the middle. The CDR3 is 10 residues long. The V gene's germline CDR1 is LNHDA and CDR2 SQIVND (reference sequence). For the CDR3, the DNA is TGTGCCAGTACCGGGGGGAAAGCTTTCTTT. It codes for CASTGGKAFF.

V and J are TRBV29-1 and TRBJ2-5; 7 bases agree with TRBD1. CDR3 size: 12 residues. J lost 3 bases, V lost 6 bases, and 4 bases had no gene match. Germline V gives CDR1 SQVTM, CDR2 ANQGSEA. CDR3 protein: CSVGTDEETQYF. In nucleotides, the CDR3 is TGCAGCGTCGGGACAGACGAAGAGACCCAGTACTTC.

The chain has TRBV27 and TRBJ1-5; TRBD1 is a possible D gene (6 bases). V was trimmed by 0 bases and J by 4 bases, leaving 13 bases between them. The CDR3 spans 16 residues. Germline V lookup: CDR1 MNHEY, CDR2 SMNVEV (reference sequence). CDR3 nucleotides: TGTGCCAGCAGTTTATCGTGGGGGGCTGGTAATCAGCCCCAGCATTTT. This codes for CASSLSWGAGNQPQHF.

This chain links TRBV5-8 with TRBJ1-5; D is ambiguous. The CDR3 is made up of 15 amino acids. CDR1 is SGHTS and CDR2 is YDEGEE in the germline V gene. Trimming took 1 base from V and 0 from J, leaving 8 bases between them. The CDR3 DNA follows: TGTGCCAGCAGCTTGAACGTTATTAGCAATCAGCCCCAGCATTTT. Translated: CASSLNVISNQPQHF.

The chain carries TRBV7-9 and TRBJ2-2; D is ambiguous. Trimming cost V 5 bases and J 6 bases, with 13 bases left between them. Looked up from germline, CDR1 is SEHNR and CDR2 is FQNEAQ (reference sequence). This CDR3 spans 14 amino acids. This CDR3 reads CASSPDGPPGELFF. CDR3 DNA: TGTGCCAGCAGCCCGGACGGCCCCCCCGGGGAGCTGTTTTTT.